These 4 T cell receptor beta chains originate from one sample sequenced in a study of cytomegalovirus exposure and HLA in healthy donors. The primer mix had 60 Vbeta and 13 Jbeta primers. TCRdb's copy holds only in-frame clones and misses some; the assay was immunoSEQ multiplex PCR. Among about 130,000 clones, 80% to 90% were seen once, and the ten largest hold around 6.4%. Sequenced: PBMCs. Receptors were obtained from a woman in her forties in good health and CMV-seropositive.

This sequence joins TRBV6-1 and TRBJ2-3, with 7 bases matching TRBD2. J lost 9 bases, V lost 6 bases, and 12 bases had no gene match. Germline CDR1 MNHNS, CDR2 SASEGT. The CDR3 runs 14 residues. The chain's CDR3 is CASRLERGTGTQYF. CDR3 DNA: TGTGCCAGCAGACTAGAGCGGGGAACTGGGACGCAGTATTTT.

V and J are TRBV7-9 and TRBJ2-7, with D possibly TRBD2 on 5 matching bases. V gave up 2 bases and J gave up 5 bases, with 7 bases separating them. This CDR3 comprises 12 residues. CDR1 SEHNR and CDR2 FQNEAQ come from the germline V gene (reference sequence). For the CDR3, the DNA is TGTGCCAGCAGCTTATCGGGGAACGAGCAGTACTTC. This encodes CASSLSGNEQYF.

The chain recombines TRBV7-9 with TRBJ1-1; TRBD1 matches 9 bases. In germline, CDR1 is SEHNR, CDR2 FQNEAQ (reference sequence). This CDR3 region has 15 residues. The junction had 11 bases not matched to a gene; V was cut back by 4 bases and J by 8 bases. The CDR3 is CASSSYRGQGPEAFF. The CDR3 DNA sequence: TGTGCCAGCAGCTCCTACAGGGGGCAGGGGCCCGAAGCTTTCTTT.

The chain couples TRBV9 to TRBJ2-5; 8 nucleotides match TRBD1. Germline V gene lookup returns CDR1 SGDLS and CDR2 YYNGEE. The CDR3 has 16 residues. J gave up 2 bases and V 4 bases, and 10 bases lay outside the gene matches. CDR3 residues: CASSRLGGQAQETQYF. For the CDR3, the DNA is TGTGCCAGCAGCCGCTTGGGGGGACAGGCTCAAGAGACCCAGTACTTC.